The present entry profiles one T cell receptor (beta chain) with its context. Its specificity is not known. At the deep level, the assay was run. Each PCR replicate from the sorted subsets contained around 0.2 ug DNA, which is about 30,000 T cell genomes. Clones were sequenced by immunoSEQ multiplex PCR, and TCRdb holds only the in-frame ones, with some missing. The table lists millions of clones, approximately 94% of them singletons, with 0.9% to 1.4% in the top ten. This entry is derived from a study of shared clonotypes between healthy human individuals. Looked up from germline, CDR1 is SEHNR and CDR2 is FQNEAQ (reference sequence). The CDR3 loop spans 13 amino acids. Trimming took 4 bases from V and 5 from J, leaving 11 bases between them. Naive CD8 isolation took CD45RO-negative cells positively selected for CCR7 and excluded terminally differentiated effector memory CD45RA+ cells. Study-wide findings and caveats: The study found about 5.1% of naive CD4 clonotypes shared across a few donors. Generally, estimated richness proved larger in naive subsets than it did in memory subsets.

The chain employs TRBV7-9 and TRBJ1-1; the D gene is possibly TRBD1 (5 bases). This sequence was found in a man aged 18 to 30 in good health. The specimen was naive CD8+ T cells sorted from blood. CDR3: CASSSLQGTEAFF. CDR3 bases: TGTGCCAGCAGCTCCCTTCAGGGAACTGAAGCTTTCTTT. Drawing the rest from reference TRBV7-9 and TRBJ1-1, the complete variable domain is DTGVSQNPRHKITKRGQNVTFRCDPISEHNRLYWYRQTLGQGPEFLTYFQNEAQLEKSRLLSDRFSAERPKGSFSTLEIQRTEQGDSAMYLCASSSLQGTEAFFGQGTRLTVV.